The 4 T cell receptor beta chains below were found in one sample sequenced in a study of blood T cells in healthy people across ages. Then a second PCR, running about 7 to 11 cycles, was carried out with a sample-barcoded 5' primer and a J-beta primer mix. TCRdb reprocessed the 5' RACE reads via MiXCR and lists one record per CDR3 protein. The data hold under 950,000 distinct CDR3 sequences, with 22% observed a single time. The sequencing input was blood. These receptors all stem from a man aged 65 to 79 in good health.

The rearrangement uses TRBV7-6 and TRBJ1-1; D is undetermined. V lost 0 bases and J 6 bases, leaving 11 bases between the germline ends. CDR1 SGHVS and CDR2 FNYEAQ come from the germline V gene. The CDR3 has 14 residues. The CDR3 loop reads CASSLAGQPAEAFF. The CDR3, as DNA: TGTGCCAGCAGCTTAGCAGGCCAGCCAGCTGAAGCTTTCTTT. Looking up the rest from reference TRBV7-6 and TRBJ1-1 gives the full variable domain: GAGVSQSPRYKVTKRGQDVALRCDPISGHVSLYWYRQALGQGPEFLTYFNYEAQQDKSGLPNDRFSAERPEGSISTLTIQRTEQRDSAMYRCASSLAGQPAEAFFGQGTRLTVV.

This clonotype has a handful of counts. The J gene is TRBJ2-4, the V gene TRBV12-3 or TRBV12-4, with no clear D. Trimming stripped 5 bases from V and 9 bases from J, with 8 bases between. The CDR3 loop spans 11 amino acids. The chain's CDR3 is CASSQEVIQYF. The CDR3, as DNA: TGTGCCAGCAGTCAAGAAGTCATTCAGTACTTC.

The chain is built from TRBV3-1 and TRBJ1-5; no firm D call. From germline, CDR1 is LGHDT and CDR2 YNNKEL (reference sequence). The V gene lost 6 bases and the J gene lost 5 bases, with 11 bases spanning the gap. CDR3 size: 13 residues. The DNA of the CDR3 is TGTGCCAGCAGTCAGGACTCAGATCAGCCCCAGCATTTT. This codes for CASSQDSDQPQHF.

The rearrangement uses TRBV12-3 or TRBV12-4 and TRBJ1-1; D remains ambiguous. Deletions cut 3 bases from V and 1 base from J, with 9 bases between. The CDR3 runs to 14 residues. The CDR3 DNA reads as TGTGCCAGCAGTTTCAATACCCGGAACACTGAAGCTTTCTTT. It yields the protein CASSFNTRNTEAFF.